This T cell receptor (beta chain) stems from a study of control samples from healthy donors and cancer patients. CDR1 MGHRA and CDR2 YSYEKL come from the germline V gene. CDR3 length: 16 residues. V was shortened by 0 bases and J by 4 bases, with 15 bases between the two germline ends. Assay: immunoSEQ multiplex PCR; the TCRdb copy retains only in-frame clones and omits some. The sample includes 120,000 or so clones, around 90% seen only once; the top ten take about 9%. The gene calls are TRBV4-1 and TRBJ1-2; possible D gene TRBD1, 6 bases. The sequence derives from a man in his late teens or twenties in good health. What was sequenced was blood. CDR3 nucleotide sequence: TGCGCCAGCAGCCAAGAGTCCCCGGGACATATCTATGGCTACACCTTC. Encoded protein: CASSQESPGHIYGYTF.